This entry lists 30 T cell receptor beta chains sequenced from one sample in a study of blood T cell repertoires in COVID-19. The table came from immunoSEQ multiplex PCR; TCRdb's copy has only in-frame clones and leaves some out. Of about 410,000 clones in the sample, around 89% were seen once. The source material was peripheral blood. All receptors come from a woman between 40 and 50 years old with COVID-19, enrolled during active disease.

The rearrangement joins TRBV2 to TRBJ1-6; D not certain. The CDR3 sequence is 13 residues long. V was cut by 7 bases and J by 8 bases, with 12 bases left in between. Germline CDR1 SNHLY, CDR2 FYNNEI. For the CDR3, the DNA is TGTGCCAGCAAGGACTCCTCCTATTCACCCCTCCACTTT. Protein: CASKDSSYSPLHF.

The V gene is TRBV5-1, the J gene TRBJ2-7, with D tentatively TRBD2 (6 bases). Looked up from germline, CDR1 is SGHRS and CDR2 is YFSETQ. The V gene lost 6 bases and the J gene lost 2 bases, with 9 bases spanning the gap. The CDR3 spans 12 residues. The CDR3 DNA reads TGCGCCAGCACGGGCGGGGCCTACGAGCAGTACTTC. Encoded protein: CASTGGAYEQYF. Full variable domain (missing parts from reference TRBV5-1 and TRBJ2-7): KAGVTQTPRYLIKTRGQQVTLSCSPISGHRSVSWYQQTPGQGLQFLFEYFSETQRNKGNFPGRFSGRQFSNSRSEMNVSTLELGDSALYLCASTGGAYEQYFGPGTRLTVT.

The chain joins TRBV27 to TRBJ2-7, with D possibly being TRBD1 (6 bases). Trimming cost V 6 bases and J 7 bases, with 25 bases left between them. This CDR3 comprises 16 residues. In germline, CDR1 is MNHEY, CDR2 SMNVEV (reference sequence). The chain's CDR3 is CASRNTGPAHQREQYF. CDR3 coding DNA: TGTGCCAGCAGGAATACAGGGCCGGCCCACCAACGGGAGCAGTACTTC.

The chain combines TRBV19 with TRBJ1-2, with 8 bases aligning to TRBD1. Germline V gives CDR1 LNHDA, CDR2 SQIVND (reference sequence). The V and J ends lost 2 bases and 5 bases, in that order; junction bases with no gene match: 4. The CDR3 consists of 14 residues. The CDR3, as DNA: TGTGCCAGTAGTATATGGGGACAGGATTATGGCTACACCTTC. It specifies CASSIWGQDYGYTF.

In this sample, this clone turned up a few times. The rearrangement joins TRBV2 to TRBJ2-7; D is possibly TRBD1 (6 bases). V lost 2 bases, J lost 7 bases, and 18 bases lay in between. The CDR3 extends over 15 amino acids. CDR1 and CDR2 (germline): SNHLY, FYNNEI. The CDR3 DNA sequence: TGTGCCAGCAGTGAAACTCATCCAGGGGTTCAAGAGCAGTACTTC. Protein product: CASSETHPGVQEQYF. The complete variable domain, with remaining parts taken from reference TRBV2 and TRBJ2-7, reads EPEVTQTPSHQVTQMGQEVILRCVPISNHLYFYWYRQILGQKVEFLVSFYNNEISEKSEIFDDQFSVERPDGSNFTLKIRSTKLEDSAMYFCASSETHPGVQEQYFGPGTRLTVT.

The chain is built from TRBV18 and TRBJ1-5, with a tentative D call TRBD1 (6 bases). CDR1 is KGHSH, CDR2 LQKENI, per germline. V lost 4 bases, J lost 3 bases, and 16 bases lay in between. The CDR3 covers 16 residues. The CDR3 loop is CASSLSDRRVNQPQHF. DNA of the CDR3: TGTGCCAGCTCACTTAGCGACAGGCGGGTCAATCAGCCCCAGCATTTT.

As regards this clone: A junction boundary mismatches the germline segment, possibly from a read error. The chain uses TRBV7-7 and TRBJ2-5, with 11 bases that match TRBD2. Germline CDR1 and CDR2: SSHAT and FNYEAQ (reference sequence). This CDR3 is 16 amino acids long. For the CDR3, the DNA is TGTGCTAGCAGCTTAGGGCTAGCGGGAGGTCAAGAGACCCAGTACTTC. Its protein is CASSLGLAGGQETQYF.

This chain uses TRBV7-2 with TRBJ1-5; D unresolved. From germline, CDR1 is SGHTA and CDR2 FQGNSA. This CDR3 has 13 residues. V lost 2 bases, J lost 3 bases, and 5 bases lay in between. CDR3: CASSLIDNQPQHF. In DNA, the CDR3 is TGTGCCAGCAGCTTAATAGACAATCAGCCCCAGCATTTT.

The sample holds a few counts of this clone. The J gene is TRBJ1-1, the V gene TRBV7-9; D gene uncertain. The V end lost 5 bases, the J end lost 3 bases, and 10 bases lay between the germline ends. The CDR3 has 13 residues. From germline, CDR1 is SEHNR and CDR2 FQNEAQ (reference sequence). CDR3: CASSQRRDTEAFF. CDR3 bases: TGTGCCAGCAGCCAGCGGAGGGACACTGAAGCTTTCTTT.

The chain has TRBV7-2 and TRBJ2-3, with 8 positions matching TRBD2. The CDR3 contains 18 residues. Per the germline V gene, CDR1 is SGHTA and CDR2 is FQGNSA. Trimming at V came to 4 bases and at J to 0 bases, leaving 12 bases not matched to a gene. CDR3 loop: CASSSMLLAAPSTDTQYF. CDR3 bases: TGTGCCAGCAGCTCCATGCTACTAGCGGCTCCTAGCACAGATACGCAGTATTTT.

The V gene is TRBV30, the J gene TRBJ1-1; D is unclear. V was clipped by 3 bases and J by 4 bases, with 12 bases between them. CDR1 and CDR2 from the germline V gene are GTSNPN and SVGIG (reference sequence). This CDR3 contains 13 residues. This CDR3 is CAWSQQISTEAFF. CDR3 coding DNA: TGTGCCTGGAGCCAACAGATATCCACTGAAGCTTTCTTT.

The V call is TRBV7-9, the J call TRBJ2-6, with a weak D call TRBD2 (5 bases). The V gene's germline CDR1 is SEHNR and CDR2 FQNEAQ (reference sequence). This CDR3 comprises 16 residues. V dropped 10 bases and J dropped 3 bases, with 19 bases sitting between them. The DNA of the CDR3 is TGTGCCACCCCTCGGGAACAAGTTAATGGGGCCAACGTCCTGACTTTC. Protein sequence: CATPREQVNGANVLTF.

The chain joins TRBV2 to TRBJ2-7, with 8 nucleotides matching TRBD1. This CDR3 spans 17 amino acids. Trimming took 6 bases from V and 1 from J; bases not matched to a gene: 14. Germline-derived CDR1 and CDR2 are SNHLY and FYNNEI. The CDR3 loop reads CASRGSVFGQGSYEQYF. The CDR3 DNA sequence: TGTGCCAGCAGAGGCTCAGTGTTCGGACAGGGTTCCTACGAGCAGTACTTC. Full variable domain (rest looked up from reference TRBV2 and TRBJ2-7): EPEVTQTPSHQVTQMGQEVILRCVPISNHLYFYWYRQILGQKVEFLVSFYNNEISEKSEIFDDQFSVERPDGSNFTLKIRSTKLEDSAMYFCASRGSVFGQGSYEQYFGPGTRLTVT.

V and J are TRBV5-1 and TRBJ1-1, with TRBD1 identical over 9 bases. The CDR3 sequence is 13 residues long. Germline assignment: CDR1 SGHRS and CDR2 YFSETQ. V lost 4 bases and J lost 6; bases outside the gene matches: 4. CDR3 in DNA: TGCGCCAGCAGCCAGAGGGACAGGGCTGAAGCTTTCTTT. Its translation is CASSQRDRAEAFF.

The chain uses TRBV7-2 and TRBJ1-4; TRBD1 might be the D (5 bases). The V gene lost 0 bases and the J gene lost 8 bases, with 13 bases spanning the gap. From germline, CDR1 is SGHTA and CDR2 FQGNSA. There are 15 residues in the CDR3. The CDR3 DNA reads TGTGCCAGCAGCTTAGCGGGACTTCAAGGGGAAAAACTGTTTTTT. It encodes CASSLAGLQGEKLFF.

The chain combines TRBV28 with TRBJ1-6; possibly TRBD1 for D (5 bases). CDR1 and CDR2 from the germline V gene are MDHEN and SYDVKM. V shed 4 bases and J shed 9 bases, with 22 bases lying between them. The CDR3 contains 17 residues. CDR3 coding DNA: TGTGCCAGCAGTTCCCGCCGGGCGACGGGGGGAGTTTCACCCCTCCACTTT. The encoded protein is CASSSRRATGGVSPLHF.

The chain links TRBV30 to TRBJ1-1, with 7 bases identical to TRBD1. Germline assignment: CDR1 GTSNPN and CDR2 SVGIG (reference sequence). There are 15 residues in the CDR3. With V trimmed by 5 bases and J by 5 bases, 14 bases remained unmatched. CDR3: CAWGRKGALGTEAFF. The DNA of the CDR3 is TGTGCCTGGGGACGTAAGGGGGCCCTGGGGACTGAAGCTTTCTTT.

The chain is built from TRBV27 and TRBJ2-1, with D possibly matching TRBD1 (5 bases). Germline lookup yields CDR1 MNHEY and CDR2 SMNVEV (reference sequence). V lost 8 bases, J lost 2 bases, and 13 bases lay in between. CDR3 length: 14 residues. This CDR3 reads CASGQRTTYNEQFF. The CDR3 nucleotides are TGTGCCAGCGGCCAGAGGACAACCTACAATGAGCAGTTCTTC.

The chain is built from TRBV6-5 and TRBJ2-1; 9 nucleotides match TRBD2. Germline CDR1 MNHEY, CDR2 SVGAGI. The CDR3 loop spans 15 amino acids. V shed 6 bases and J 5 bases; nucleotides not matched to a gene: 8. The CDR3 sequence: CASSLSSGDHNEQFF. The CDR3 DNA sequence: TGTGCCAGCAGCCTCTCTAGCGGGGACCACAATGAGCAGTTCTTC.

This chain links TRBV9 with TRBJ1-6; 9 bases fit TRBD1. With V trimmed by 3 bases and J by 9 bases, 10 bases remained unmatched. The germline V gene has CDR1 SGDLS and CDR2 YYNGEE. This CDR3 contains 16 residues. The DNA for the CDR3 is TGTGCCAGCAGCGCTCGACCGGGACAGGGCTCTTCACCCCTCCACTTT. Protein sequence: CASSARPGQGSSPLHF.

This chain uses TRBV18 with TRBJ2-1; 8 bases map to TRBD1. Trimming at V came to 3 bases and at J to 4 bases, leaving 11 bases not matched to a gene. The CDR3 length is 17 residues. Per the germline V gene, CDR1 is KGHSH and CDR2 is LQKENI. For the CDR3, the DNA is TGTGCCAGCTCACCCGACGGGACAGGAATTTTTTACAATGAGCAGTTCTTC. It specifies CASSPDGTGIFYNEQFF.

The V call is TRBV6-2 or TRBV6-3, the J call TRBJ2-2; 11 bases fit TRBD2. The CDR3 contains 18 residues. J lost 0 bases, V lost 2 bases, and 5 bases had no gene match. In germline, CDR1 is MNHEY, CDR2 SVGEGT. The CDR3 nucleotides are TGTGCCAGCAGTTACATAGCGGGAGGGCCCCCGAACACCGGGGAGCTGTTTTTT. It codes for CASSYIAGGPPNTGELFF.

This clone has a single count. The CDR3 spells CASSHGRAAYNEQFF. The CDR3, as DNA: TGTGCCAGCAGCCACGGGAGAGCGGCCTACAATGAGCAGTTCTTC. J is TRBJ2-1 and V is TRBV7-2; D might be TRBD2 (6 bases). Germline V lookup: CDR1 SGHTA, CDR2 FQGNSA. V gave up 5 bases and J gave up 2 bases, with 13 bases separating them. The CDR3 is 15 residues long.

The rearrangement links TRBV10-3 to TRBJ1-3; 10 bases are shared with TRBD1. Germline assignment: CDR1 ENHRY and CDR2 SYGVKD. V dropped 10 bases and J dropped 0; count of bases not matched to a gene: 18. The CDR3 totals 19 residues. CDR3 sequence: CATEGDRGRTAHSGNTIYF. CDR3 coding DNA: TGTGCCACCGAAGGAGACAGGGGGCGTACTGCACACTCTGGAAACACCATATATTTT.

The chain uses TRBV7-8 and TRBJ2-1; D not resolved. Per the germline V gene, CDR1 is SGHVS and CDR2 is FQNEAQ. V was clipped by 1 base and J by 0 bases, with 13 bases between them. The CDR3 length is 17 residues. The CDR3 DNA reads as TGTGCCAGCAGCTTAGATTTTGGCCCCGTCTCCTACAATGAGCAGTTCTTC. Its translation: CASSLDFGPVSYNEQFF. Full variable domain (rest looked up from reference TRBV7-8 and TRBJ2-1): GAGVSQSPRYKVAKRGQDVALRCDPISGHVSLFWYQQALGQGPEFLTYFQNEAQLDKSGLPSDRFFAERPEGSVSTLKIQRTQQEDSAVYLCASSLDFGPVSYNEQFFGPGTRLTVL.

The CDR3 DNA reads TGTGCCATTTCACAGGGGGATCAGCCCCAGCATTTT. This gives the protein CAISQGDQPQHF. This chain joins TRBV10-3 and TRBJ1-5; 8 bases are a match to TRBD1. The CDR3 runs to 12 residues. Germline loops: CDR1 ENHRY, CDR2 SYGVKD. Trimming removed 9 bases from V and 5 bases from J; junction bases left unmatched: 3.

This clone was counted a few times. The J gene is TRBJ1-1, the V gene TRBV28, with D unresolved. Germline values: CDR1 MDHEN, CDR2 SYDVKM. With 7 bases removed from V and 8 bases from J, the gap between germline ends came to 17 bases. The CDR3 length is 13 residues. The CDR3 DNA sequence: TGTGCCAGCATCCCAGGAGGAAAAAGCGAAGCTTTCTTT. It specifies CASIPGGKSEAFF.

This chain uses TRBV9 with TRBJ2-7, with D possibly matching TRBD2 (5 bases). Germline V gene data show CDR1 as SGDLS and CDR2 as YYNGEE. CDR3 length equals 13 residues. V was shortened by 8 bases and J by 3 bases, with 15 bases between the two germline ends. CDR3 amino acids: CASSTDLHYEQYF. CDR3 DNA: TGTGCCAGTAGCACGGACTTACACTACGAGCAGTACTTC.

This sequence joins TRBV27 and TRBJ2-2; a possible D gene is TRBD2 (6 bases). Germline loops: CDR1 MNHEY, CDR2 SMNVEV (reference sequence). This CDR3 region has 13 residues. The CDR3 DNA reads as TGTGCATCTGCGGGGAGACATACCGGGGAGCTGTTTTTT. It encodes CASAGRHTGELFF.

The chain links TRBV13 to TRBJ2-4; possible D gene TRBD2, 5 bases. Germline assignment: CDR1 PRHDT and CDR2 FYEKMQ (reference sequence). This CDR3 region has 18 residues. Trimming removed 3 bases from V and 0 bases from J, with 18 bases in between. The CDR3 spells CASSLRRLSGLAKNIQYF. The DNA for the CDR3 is TGTGCCAGCAGCTTGAGGAGACTGAGCGGTCTAGCCAAAAACATTCAGTACTTC.